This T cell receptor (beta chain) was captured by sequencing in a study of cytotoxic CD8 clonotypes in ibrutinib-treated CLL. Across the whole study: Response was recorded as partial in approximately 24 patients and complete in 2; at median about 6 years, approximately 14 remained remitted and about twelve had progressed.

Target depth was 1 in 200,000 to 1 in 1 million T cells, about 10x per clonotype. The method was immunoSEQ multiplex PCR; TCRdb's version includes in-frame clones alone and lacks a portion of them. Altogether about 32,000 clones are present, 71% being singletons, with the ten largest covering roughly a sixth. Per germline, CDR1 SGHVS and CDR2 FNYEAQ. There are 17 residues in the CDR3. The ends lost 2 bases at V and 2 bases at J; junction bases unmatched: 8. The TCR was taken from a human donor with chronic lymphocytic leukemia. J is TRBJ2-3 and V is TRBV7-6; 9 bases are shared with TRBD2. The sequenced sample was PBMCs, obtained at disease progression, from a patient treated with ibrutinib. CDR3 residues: CASSLTPLAGDTDTQYF. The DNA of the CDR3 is TGTGCCAGCAGCTTAACCCCCTTAGCGGGGGACACAGATACGCAGTATTTT.